One and the same sample provided the 21 T cell receptor beta chains below, sequenced in a study of blood T cell repertoires in COVID-19. Repertoires were generated with immunoSEQ multiplex PCR, while TCRdb's copy carries only in-frame clones and drops some. The sample contains roughly 200,000 clones, about 85% of which appear only once. The sequencing input was peripheral blood. Source of these receptors: a woman older than 75 with acute or convalescent COVID-19.

V and J are TRBV25-1 and TRBJ2-7; D perhaps matches TRBD2 (7 bases). The germline V and J ends were trimmed by 8 bases and 1 base, with 18 bases remaining between them. Germline V lookup: CDR1 MGHDK, CDR2 SYGVNS. There are 15 residues in the CDR3. CDR3 DNA: TGTGCCAGCTCAGCGGGGCAGGGGACGTCCTACGAGCAGTACTTC. Translating it yields CASSAGQGTSYEQYF.

This chain connects TRBV7-9 to TRBJ1-2; TRBD1 aligns across 8 bases. The CDR3 contains 14 residues. With 6 bases clipped from V and 0 bases from J, the junction kept 3 bases outside the gene matches. Germline V gene lookup returns CDR1 SEHNR and CDR2 FQNEAQ (reference sequence). Here the CDR3 reads CASRWTGTNYGYTF. Here the CDR3 DNA reads TGTGCCAGCAGATGGACAGGGACTAACTATGGCTACACCTTC.

The chain uses TRBV9 and TRBJ2-3; D not certain. Looked up from germline, CDR1 is SGDLS and CDR2 is YYNGEE. Trimming shortened V by 4 bases and J by 4 bases, and 10 bases separated the two germline ends. The CDR3 sequence is 13 residues long. The CDR3 DNA reads as TGTGCCAGCAGCCTCCCGCAGGCAGATACGCAGTATTTT. The encoded protein is CASSLPQADTQYF. Full variable domain (rest looked up from reference TRBV9 and TRBJ2-3): DSGVTQTPKHLITATGQRVTLRCSPRSGDLSVYWYQQSLDQGLQFLIQYYNGEERAKGNILERFSAQQFPDLHSELNLSSLELGDSALYFCASSLPQADTQYFGPGTRLTVL.

V usage is TRBV7-3 and J usage is TRBJ1-3, with 7 bases matching TRBD1. With 5 bases clipped from V and 0 bases from J, the junction kept 7 bases outside the gene matches. The CDR3 totals 16 residues. Germline CDR1 reads SGHTA; CDR2 reads FQGTGA. CDR3 coding DNA: TGTGCCAGCAGCCCCTTGGGACAGAGCTCTGGAAACACCATATATTTT. This sequence encodes CASSPLGQSSGNTIYF. The full variable domain, rest sourced from reference TRBV7-3 and TRBJ1-3, is GAGVSQTPSNKVTEKGKYVELRCDPISGHTALYWYRQSLGQGPEFLIYFQGTGAADDSGLPNDRFFAVRPEGSVSTLKIQRTERGDSAVYLCASSPLGQSSGNTIYFGEGSWLTVV.

This chain links TRBV28 with TRBJ2-1, with D possibly being TRBD2 (5 bases). The CDR3 has 13 residues. Trimming took off 3 bases at V and 9 bases at J, with 12 bases between the two ends. Germline CDR1 and CDR2: MDHEN and SYDVKM. The CDR3 region is CASSLVGEREQFF. CDR3 bases: TGTGCCAGCAGTTTGGTGGGAGAACGTGAGCAGTTCTTC.

This rearrangement joins TRBV6-6 to TRBJ1-3; a weak D match, TRBD1 (5 bases). Germline CDR1 reads MNHNY; CDR2 reads SVGAGI (reference sequence). CDR3 length equals 14 residues. V lost 0 bases, J lost 7 bases, and 10 bases lay in between. The CDR3 is CASSYSPQVNTIYF. As DNA, the CDR3 is TGTGCCAGCAGTTACTCACCACAGGTCAACACCATATATTTT.

V and J are TRBV6-4 and TRBJ1-5; possible D gene TRBD1, 5 bases. Trimming took off 5 bases at V and 7 bases at J, with 15 bases between the two ends. Germline V gene sequence: CDR1 MRHNA, CDR2 SNTAGT. The CDR3 has 14 amino acids. The CDR3 coding sequence is TGTGCCAGCAGTTCCCAGGGAGGTGGACAGCCCCAGCATTTT. This encodes CASSSQGGGQPQHF.

The chain carries TRBV7-2 and TRBJ2-5; D is ambiguous. Trimming left V 5 bases short and J 0 bases short, with 4 bases between. The CDR3 consists of 12 residues. Per germline, CDR1 SGHTA and CDR2 FQGNSA. DNA of the CDR3: TGTGCCAGCAGCCCGTACCAAGAGACCCAGTACTTC. It specifies CASSPYQETQYF. Filled out from reference TRBV7-2 and TRBJ2-5, the complete variable domain reads GAGVSQSPSNKVTEKGKDVELRCDPISGHTALYWYRQSLGQGLEFLIYFQGNSAPDKSGLPSDRFSAERTGGSVSTLTIQRTQQEDSAVYLCASSPYQETQYFGPGTRLLVL.

The chain employs TRBV7-9 and TRBJ1-2; D gene ambiguous. Germline CDR1 and CDR2: SEHNR and FQNEAQ (reference sequence). Trimming removed 1 base at V and 5 bases at J, with 14 bases between. This CDR3 contains 15 residues. This CDR3 is CASSLEGKRSYGYTF. The CDR3 DNA reads as TGTGCCAGCAGCTTAGAAGGCAAGCGGTCTTATGGCTACACCTTC.

J is TRBJ1-4 and V is TRBV19, with a possible D match to TRBD1 (6 bases). CDR3 size: 16 residues. Germline V gene lookup returns CDR1 LNHDA and CDR2 SQIVND (reference sequence). V lost 8 bases and J 0 bases, leaving 16 bases between the germline ends. The CDR3, as DNA: TGTGCCAGTCGGACAGTAAGAGGAACAACTAATGAAAAACTGTTTTTT. Translation: CASRTVRGTTNEKLFF.

This chain's CDR3 is CSVGGTGVGYGYTF. The CDR3 DNA is TGCAGCGTTGGGGGGACAGGGGTCGGCTATGGCTACACCTTC. This chain uses TRBV29-1 with TRBJ1-2; TRBD1 aligns across 10 bases. Germline V gives CDR1 SQVTM, CDR2 ANQGSEA. V lost 4 bases to trimming and J lost 4 bases; unmatched junction nucleotides: 6. The CDR3 covers 14 residues.

The rearrangement joins TRBV11-2 to TRBJ2-7, with D tentatively TRBD2 (5 bases). The CDR3 is 15 amino acids. The V gene lost 1 base and the J gene lost 0 bases, with 10 bases spanning the gap. Germline lookup yields CDR1 SGHAT and CDR2 FQNNGV. The CDR3, as DNA: TGTGCCAGCAGCTTAGCCGCGGGTAGCTCCTACGAGCAGTACTTC. Translating it yields CASSLAAGSSYEQYF.

Concerning this clone itself: One junction end does not reproduce the germline sequence, and a read error may be involved. The gene calls are TRBV5-1 and TRBJ2-3; 10 bases line up with TRBD2. The V gene's germline CDR1 is SGHRS and CDR2 YFSETQ. The CDR3 totals 13 residues. CDR3 nucleotide sequence: TGCGCCAGCAGCTCTCTAGCGGGAGAGAGACCTCGTTTT. It specifies CASSSLAGERPRF.

V is TRBV7-3 and J is TRBJ1-2, with 7 bases identical to TRBD1. This CDR3 region has 13 residues. CDR1 and CDR2 from the germline V gene are SGHTA and FQGTGA. V lost 0 bases, J lost 8 bases, and 3 bases stayed unmatched. CDR3 sequence: CASSLTTGQGYTF. The DNA of the CDR3 is TGTGCCAGCAGCTTAACGACAGGGCAAGGCTACACCTTC. Drawing the rest from reference TRBV7-3 and TRBJ1-2, the complete variable domain is GAGVSQTPSNKVTEKGKYVELRCDPISGHTALYWYRQSLGQGPEFLIYFQGTGAADDSGLPNDRFFAVRPEGSVSTLKIQRTERGDSAVYLCASSLTTGQGYTFGSGTRLTVV.

This chain's CDR3 is CASSTVLTGGYTF. The DNA for the CDR3 is TGCGCCAGCAGCACGGTTCTAACGGGAGGCTACACCTTC. This rearrangement joins TRBV4-3 to TRBJ1-2; no reliable D call. V was clipped by 5 bases and J by 8 bases, with 15 bases between them. Germline lookup yields CDR1 LGHNA and CDR2 YSLEER. The CDR3 covers 13 residues.

The rearrangement uses TRBV18 and TRBJ2-7; D may be TRBD2 (6 bases). CDR1 KGHSH and CDR2 LQKENI come from the germline V gene. Trimming removed 1 base from V and 0 bases from J, with 13 bases in between. This CDR3 has 16 residues. The CDR3 protein is CASSPQYGGNSYEQYF. The CDR3 nucleotides are TGTGCCAGCTCACCACAATACGGCGGGAACTCCTACGAGCAGTACTTC.

The chain uses TRBV12-3 or TRBV12-4 and TRBJ2-7; the match to TRBD1 covers 7 bases. V lost 6 bases and J lost 6; bases outside the gene matches: 5. The CDR3 length is 12 residues. The CDR3 sequence: CASSLTGSEQYF. The DNA of the CDR3 is TGTGCCAGCAGCTTGACAGGGTCCGAGCAGTACTTC.

The genes are TRBV9 and TRBJ2-1; the match to TRBD1 covers 7 bases. V lost 2 bases to trimming and J lost 5 bases; unmatched junction nucleotides: 7. Germline V gene data show CDR1 as SGDLS and CDR2 as YYNGEE. There are 15 residues in the CDR3. This chain's CDR3 is CASSVPGTADNEQFF. The CDR3 nucleotides are TGTGCCAGCAGCGTGCCTGGGACAGCTGACAATGAGCAGTTCTTC.

The rearrangement joins TRBV9 to TRBJ1-1; 8 positions agree with TRBD1. V gave up 3 bases and J gave up 11 bases; unmatched junction bases: 9. CDR1 and CDR2 (germline): SGDLS, YYNGEE. CDR3 size: 13 residues. The CDR3 bases are TGTGCCAGCAGCGCACATACAGGGGGTTTTGCTTTCTTT. This codes for CASSAHTGGFAFF.

V is TRBV6-2 or TRBV6-3 and J is TRBJ1-4; D is undetermined. The CDR3 sequence is 12 residues long. Germline V gives CDR1 MNHEY, CDR2 SVGEGT. Trimming took 2 bases from V and 11 from J, leaving 9 bases between them. Here the CDR3 DNA reads TGTGCCAGCAGTTACCTACGAGCGAAACTGTTTTTT. As protein: CASSYLRAKLFF.

This rearrangement joins TRBV6-5 to TRBJ1-2, with 10 bases identical to TRBD1. Germline lookup yields CDR1 MNHEY and CDR2 SVGAGI. Unmatched junction bases numbered 8, after V lost 5 bases and J lost 8 bases. This CDR3 is 14 amino acids long. The CDR3 loop is CASSRQGALQGYTF. As DNA, the CDR3 is TGTGCCAGCAGTCGACAGGGGGCACTCCAGGGCTACACCTTC.